Listed below are T cell receptor beta chains from one sample, sequenced in a study of radiation and T cells in renal cell carcinoma. The repertoire was sequenced with immunoSEQ multiplex PCR; TCRdb's copy has only in-frame clones and lacks some. This sample carries about 120,000 clones, around 81% of them seen once, and the ten largest clones take roughly 5.9%. The source material was blood, sampled from a patient whose treatment included radiotherapy and nephrectomy. Receptors were obtained from a man in his fifties or sixties with renal cell carcinoma. Both conserved end residues are part of each CDR3. D genes are given only for firm matches. The size field is filled for only some rows; it gives once, few, many or a size class.

D gene	V gene	J gene	clone size	CDR3 protein	CDR3 DNA
TRBD2	TRBV4-3	TRBJ2-7	once	CASSPRRGGYEQYF	TGCGCCAGCAGCCCCCGTCGGGGGGGGTACGAGCAGTACTTC
NA	TRBV19	TRBJ2-2	NA	CASSTTFTGELFF	TGTGCCAGTAGTACTACTTTCACCGGGGAGCTGTTTTTT
NA	TRBV30	TRBJ1-4	few	CAWRKGLQNEKLFF	TGTGCCTGGAGGAAGGGTCTACAAAATGAAAAACTGTTTTTT
NA	TRBV10-3	TRBJ1-1	few	CAISEWNTEAFF	TGTGCCATCAGTGAATGGAACACTGAAGCTTTCTTT
NA	TRBV20-1	TRBJ2-7	once	CSAVGGVQQYF	TGCAGTGCTGTAGGGGGGGTGCAGCAGTACTTC
NA	TRBV5-1	TRBJ2-5	NA	CASSTPGPEETQYF	TGCGCCAGCAGCACGCCGGGACCAGAAGAGACCCAGTACTTC
TRBD1	TRBV18	TRBJ1-1	NA	CASSPGTGIEAFF	TGTGCCAGCTCACCAGGGACAGGGATCGAAGCTTTCTTT
TRBD2	TRBV6-4	TRBJ2-2	NA	CASSEIDREGIVTGELFF	TGTGCCAGCAGTGAGATCGACCGGGAGGGGATCGTGACCGGGGAGCTGTTTTTT
NA	TRBV1	TRBJ2-7	few	CTSSQDLASGDPLFGEQYF	TGCACCAGCAGCCAAGATCTGGCTAGCGGGGACCCCCTATTTGGCGAGCAGTACTTC
TRBD2	TRBV4-3	TRBJ2-1	NA	CASSLWRGGEGEQFF	TGCGCCAGCAGCCTTTGGCGGGGGGGCGAGGGTGAGCAGTTCTTC
NA	TRBV5-6	TRBJ2-1	once	CASSLGGYEQFF	TGTGCCAGCAGCTTGGGCGGCTATGAGCAGTTCTTC
NA	TRBV2	TRBJ2-2	NA	CASRWENTGELFF	TGTGCCAGCAGGTGGGAGAACACCGGGGAGCTGTTTTTT
NA	TRBV7-8	TRBJ1-1	once	CASSLVPTYTEAFF	TGTGCCAGCAGCTTAGTCCCAACCTACACTGAAGCTTTCTTT
NA	TRBV10-2	TRBJ2-7	NA	CASSANLAELEQYF	TGCGCCAGCAGCGCGAACCTGGCAGAGTTGGAGCAGTACTTC
NA	TRBV7-3	TRBJ1-2	few	CASSSSGAGLPGYTF	TGTGCCAGCAGCTCCTCAGGGGCAGGGCTTCCTGGCTACACCTTC
NA	TRBV9	TRBJ1-5	NA	CASSALGALGQPQHF	TGTGCCAGCAGCGCCCTGGGAGCGTTAGGTCAGCCCCAGCATTTT